These 2 T cell receptor beta chains came from one sample sequenced in a study of human T cells and chemical hapten exposure. TCRdb independently ran MiXCR on the RACE reads; one entry per CDR3 protein. The table has fewer than 200,000 distinct CDR3 sequences, 25% to 30% seen once. Time point denoted: pre-sensitization, week 0. As to treatment: therapeutic diphenylcyclopropenone sensitization with weekly scalp DPC. Sequencing was performed on whole blood, taken in connection with sensitization to the hapten diphenylcyclopropenone (DPC). All receptors derive from a woman under 40 with alopecia areata. Some clones in this sample may be carry-over from other donors' samples.

This clonotype was counted a few times. The chain joins TRBV4-1 to TRBJ2-3, with a weak D call TRBD2 (7 bases). Germline values: CDR1 MGHRA, CDR2 YSYEKL. Trimming stripped 2 bases from V and 2 bases from J, with 17 bases between. The CDR3 is 17 residues long. The CDR3 is CASSQHSRGGLTDTQYF. The CDR3 coding sequence is TGCGCCAGCAGCCAACACTCCCGCGGGGGCCTCACAGATACGCAGTATTTT.

This clonotype was observed a few times. The CDR3 spells CASSYSTGQGTTGELFF. The DNA for the CDR3 is TGTGCCAGCAGCTATTCCACGGGACAGGGTACGACCGGGGAGCTGTTTTTT. This chain links TRBV11-3 with TRBJ2-2; 9 bases are a match to TRBD1. Looked up from germline, CDR1 is SGHNT and CDR2 is YENEEA. The CDR3 is made up of 17 amino acids. V was pared by 4 bases and J by 5 bases, with 11 bases of the junction left unmatched.